Detailed here is one T cell receptor beta chain. These data belong to a study of blood T cell repertoires in COVID-19. Generated by immunoSEQ multiplex PCR, the TCRdb table keeps only in-frame clones and is missing some. This sample has a few hundred thousand clones, with around 90% found just once. Germline V gene sequence: CDR1 SEHNR, CDR2 FQNEAQ (reference sequence). V shed 0 bases, J shed 2 bases, and the junction held 8 bases outside the gene matches. The CDR3 extends over 18 amino acids. Sequencing was carried out using peripheral blood. The chain employs TRBV7-9 and TRBJ2-1; TRBD2 matches at 9 bases. This receptor was obtained from a man aged 45 to 65 with active or convalescent COVID-19. CDR3 in DNA: TGTGCCAGCAGCTTAGCGCGGGGGAGCGGGGGGACCTACAATGAGCAGTTCTTC. As protein: CASSLARGSGGTYNEQFF.